This T cell receptor beta chain appears in the sequencing data of a study of CD8 T cells in ankylosing spondylitis. Study-level points and caveats: Before this, some motif variants had been reported in reactive arthritis synovial fluid and blood. The authors found the disease-linked clones to be CD8+ and relatively rare in peripheral blood. Several highly homologous variants made up a TCR beta motif, and this motif appeared characteristic of ankylosing spondylitis blood.

In TCRdb, the 5' RACE reads were re-called with MiXCR into one record per CDR3 protein. The data show about 340,000 distinct CDR3 sequences, around 15% seen once. About this clonotype: No antigen is known for it. The junction does not match germline at one end; this may be a read error.

The CDR3 consists of 17 residues. Germline CDR1 reads MNHNS; CDR2 reads SASEGT. The TCR comes from a male donor with ankylosing spondylitis or in good health (not recorded which). The sample taken for sequencing was blood, either unsorted or a sorted T cell fraction (not recorded which). This sequence joins TRBV6-1 and TRBJ2-2; 10 nucleotides line up with TRBD1. DNA for the CDR3: TGTGCCAGCAGATCCCCTCGACAGGGGGCGAAGACCGGGGAGCTGTTTTTT. Protein sequence: CASRSPRQGAKTGELFF.